The clone carrying this TCR beta chain has a single count. What it binds is unknown. TCRdb's table, derived via immunoSEQ multiplex PCR, lists solely in-frame clones and lacks some. Of approximately 84,000 clones listed, roughly 85% were seen once; the top ten hold 1.3%. The V gene's germline CDR1 is SGHNT and CDR2 YENEEA. The CDR3 is 12 residues long. V shed 1 base and J shed 12 bases, with 12 bases lying between them. This record belongs to a study of T cell responses to AZD1222 COVID-19 vaccine. Study results and caveats: Distributed over spike, vaccine-associated CD4 TCRs predominated at 160-218 and 743-854. No repertoire was sampled before or during the peak T cell response, only after it. Baseline seropositivity characterized only 5 to 7 AZD1222 recipients. Females outnumbered males among donors, who were mostly white British; clonal diversity was possibly underestimated.

The sequences come from peripheral blood, collected 28 days after the second AZD1222 dose. This receptor was obtained from an adult who received the AZD1222 COVID-19 vaccine. The chain employs TRBV11-3 and TRBJ1-1; D is uncertain. The CDR3: CASSLGGGRPFF. The DNA of the CDR3 is TGTGCCAGCAGCTTAGGGGGAGGACGGCCTTTCTTT.